Presented here are 30 T cell receptor beta chains from one specimen sequenced in a study of blood T cell repertoires in COVID-19. Profiling relied on immunoSEQ multiplex PCR, and the TCRdb table lists in-frame clones only, not all of them. The sample lists about 130,000 clones, 80% to 85% occurring once. The specimen sequenced was peripheral blood. The receptors originated from a man aged 60-69 years with acute or convalescent COVID-19.

This clone has only one observation. The genes are TRBV5-4 and TRBJ2-5, with 9 bases lining up with TRBD1. CDR3 length: 13 amino acids. Germline lookup yields CDR1 SGHNT and CDR2 YYREEE (reference sequence). The ends lost 4 bases at V and 3 bases at J; junction bases unmatched: 1. CDR3 residues: CASSRDREETQYF. In nucleotides, the CDR3 is TGTGCCAGCAGCAGGGACAGGGAAGAGACCCAGTACTTC.

The chain recombines TRBV30 with TRBJ2-3, with TRBD2 identical over 8 bases. Unmatched junction bases numbered 2, after V lost 3 bases and J lost 3 bases. Germline assignment: CDR1 GTSNPN and CDR2 SVGIG (reference sequence). This CDR3 region has 13 residues. CDR3 DNA sequence: TGTGCCTGGAGAGAGCGGGGGACAGATACGCAGTATTTT. Translation gives CAWRERGTDTQYF.

This chain joins TRBV19 and TRBJ2-1, with 9 bases lining up with TRBD2. The CDR3 loop spans 16 amino acids. The trim removed 4 bases at V and 4 bases at J, leaving 8 bases unmatched. The germline V gene encodes CDR1 LNHDA and CDR2 SQIVND (reference sequence). CDR3 region: CASSTLAGNIYNEQFF. In nucleotides, the CDR3 is TGTGCCAGTAGTACGCTAGCGGGGAACATTTACAATGAGCAGTTCTTC.

The table lists this clone with a few counts. The chain employs TRBV19 and TRBJ1-6, with no clear D. V was shortened by 8 bases and J by 2 bases, with 19 bases between the two germline ends. This CDR3 has 17 residues. Germline CDR1 LNHDA, CDR2 SQIVND (reference sequence). The CDR3 is CASPLEKGRAYNSPLHF. Written as DNA, the CDR3 is TGTGCCAGTCCTTTGGAGAAAGGGAGGGCCTATAATTCACCCCTCCACTTT.

This chain joins TRBV6-1 and TRBJ1-2; tentative D call: TRBD1 (6 bases). This CDR3 has 13 amino acids. The V gene lost 1 base and the J gene lost 5 bases, with 8 bases spanning the gap. Looked up from germline, CDR1 is MNHNS and CDR2 is SASEGT. The CDR3 sequence: CASSEGTEYGYTF. CDR3 nucleotides: TGTGCCAGCAGTGAAGGGACAGAATATGGCTACACCTTC.

The gene calls are TRBV5-1 and TRBJ2-1; TRBD1 matches 7 bases. Trimming took 2 bases from V and 0 from J; bases not matched to a gene: 5. This CDR3 spans 16 amino acids. CDR1 is SGHRS and CDR2 is YFSETQ in the germline V gene. CDR3 amino acids: CASSFGQASSYNEQFF. CDR3 sequence (DNA): TGCGCCAGCAGCTTCGGACAGGCTAGCTCCTACAATGAGCAGTTCTTC.

CDR3 coding DNA: TGCGCCAGCAGCCAAGATGGGGCCGGGAGGTACAATGAGCAGTTCTTC. Translation gives CASSQDGAGRYNEQFF. V and J are TRBV4-1 and TRBJ2-1; 7 nucleotides match TRBD2. The CDR3 spans 16 residues. V trimming: 0 bases; J trimming: 4 bases; junction bases outside the gene matches: 6. Germline lookup yields CDR1 MGHRA and CDR2 YSYEKL.

In this sample, this clone turned up once. The gene calls are TRBV30 and TRBJ2-7, with TRBD1 matching over 9 bases. CDR1 is GTSNPN and CDR2 is SVGIG in the germline V gene (reference sequence). The V segment lost 3 bases and the J segment 0 bases; nucleotides outside the gene matches: 6. The CDR3 is 15 amino acids. CDR3 sequence (DNA): TGTGCCTGGAGGGATACAGGGGGCTCCTCCTACGAGCAGTACTTC. This gives the protein CAWRDTGGSSYEQYF.

This chain connects TRBV24-1 to TRBJ2-1, with 7 bases aligning to TRBD1. V trimming: 5 bases; J trimming: 10 bases; junction bases outside the gene matches: 13. The CDR3 spans 15 residues. Germline lookup yields CDR1 KGHDR and CDR2 SFDVKD. The CDR3 region has the DNA TGTGCCACCAGTGCTCGGGACAGAATACAGGGGGAGCAGTTCTTC. Translated, it gives CATSARDRIQGEQFF.

This clone has a single count. The chain has TRBV29-1 and TRBJ1-2, with a possible D match to TRBD1 (6 bases). There are 16 residues in the CDR3. Germline V CDR1 and CDR2: SQVTM, ANQGSEA. V shed 3 bases and J shed 3 bases, with 20 bases lying between them. The CDR3 loop reads CSVEPDRSPPYYGYTF. The CDR3 DNA reads as TGCAGCGTTGAGCCCGACAGGTCCCCCCCCTACTATGGCTACACCTTC.

This CDR3 is CASSQASRNEQFF. The CDR3 nucleotides are TGTGCCAGCAGCCAAGCGAGTCGGAATGAGCAGTTCTTC. This chain connects TRBV3-1 (or the pseudogene TRBV3-2) to TRBJ2-1; D is undetermined. V was trimmed by 1 base and J by 7 bases, leaving 8 bases between them. This CDR3 spans 13 amino acids. Germline assignment: CDR1 LGHDT and CDR2 YNNKEL (reference sequence).

The DNA for the CDR3 is TGTGCCATCAGTGGCGACAGCCCCAACACTGAAGCTTTCTTT. This translates into CAISGDSPNTEAFF. This chain uses TRBV10-3 with TRBJ1-1; possible D gene TRBD1, 5 bases. Trimming removed 4 bases from V and 2 bases from J, with 11 bases in between. The CDR3 is 14 amino acids. The germline V gene encodes CDR1 ENHRY and CDR2 SYGVKD.

This rearrangement joins TRBV24-1 to TRBJ1-5; D is perhaps TRBD1 (5 bases). Germline V gene sequence: CDR1 KGHDR, CDR2 SFDVKD. The CDR3 consists of 16 residues. The V and J ends lost 3 bases and 4 bases respectively, with 15 bases between them. The CDR3 region is CATSDHSGGGNQPQHF. The CDR3 coding sequence is TGTGCCACCAGTGATCACTCCGGGGGGGGAAATCAGCCCCAGCATTTT.

The CDR3, as DNA: TGTGCCAGCAGTTGGACAGTCGGCAATCAGCCCCAGCATTTT. Protein sequence: CASSWTVGNQPQHF. This chain joins TRBV6-6 and TRBJ1-5, with D possibly TRBD1 on 6 matching bases. The V end lost 4 bases, the J end lost 2 bases, and 9 bases lay between the germline ends. Germline V gene sequence: CDR1 MNHNY, CDR2 SVGAGI (reference sequence). The CDR3 covers 14 residues.

There are a few counts of this clone. This chain links TRBV5-1 with TRBJ1-5, with 7 positions matching TRBD1. This CDR3 is 15 amino acids long. V gave up 5 bases and J gave up 1 base; unmatched junction bases: 6. The germline V gene encodes CDR1 SGHRS and CDR2 YFSETQ. The CDR3 sequence: CASSLGQESNQPQHF. CDR3 DNA sequence: TGCGCCAGCAGTCTAGGACAGGAGAGCAATCAGCCCCAGCATTTT.

V gene TRBV5-1 combines with J gene TRBJ1-2, with 9 bases fitting TRBD1. The V and J ends lost 2 bases and 0 bases, in that order; junction bases with no gene match: 5. This CDR3 region has 16 residues. Germline V CDR1 and CDR2: SGHRS, YFSETQ. The chain's CDR3 is CASSFRTGDSNYGYTF. DNA of the CDR3: TGCGCCAGCAGCTTCCGGACAGGGGACTCTAACTATGGCTACACCTTC.

The chain uses TRBV2 and TRBJ1-6; D not resolved. The CDR3 is made up of 16 amino acids. V lost 7 bases and J 0 bases, leaving 13 bases between the germline ends. Germline loops: CDR1 SNHLY, CDR2 FYNNEI. The CDR3 here is CASTMGRSSYNSPLHF. DNA of the CDR3: TGTGCCAGCACCATGGGCAGAAGCTCCTATAATTCACCCCTCCACTTT.

Remarks on this clone: Additional DNA sequences in this sample encode the identical CDR3. The chain joins TRBV6-1 to TRBJ1-2; D gene unclear. Between the trimmed V and J ends, which lost 3 bases and 3 bases, there was a span of 5 bases. The length of the CDR3 is 12 residues. CDR1 MNHNS and CDR2 SASEGT come from the germline V gene. CDR3 DNA: TGTGCCAGCAGTGAGAGGGACTATGGCTACACCTTC. Translating gives CASSERDYGYTF.

This clone came up once. The chain recombines TRBV7-9 with TRBJ1-2; 9 positions agree with TRBD1. The V gene end was trimmed by 4 bases and the J gene end by 8 bases; junction bases not matched to a gene: 17. CDR1 and CDR2 from the germline V gene are SEHNR and FQNEAQ (reference sequence). The CDR3 is 17 amino acids. The CDR3 coding sequence is TGTGCCAGCAGCTCCCCCGTACTCTCCGGGACAGGGCTCGGCTACACCTTC. Translating gives CASSSPVLSGTGLGYTF.

V is TRBV12-5 and J is TRBJ2-7; D perhaps matches TRBD2 (6 bases). Trimming pared 0 bases from V and 1 base from J, leaving 13 bases between. The CDR3 runs 16 residues. CDR1 and CDR2 (germline): LGHNT, FRNRAP. CDR3 amino acids: CASGLVTSGASYEQYF. CDR3 coding DNA: TGTGCTAGTGGTTTGGTAACCTCGGGAGCATCCTACGAGCAGTACTTC.

The chain joins TRBV5-1 to TRBJ2-2; 11 positions agree with TRBD2. Germline-derived CDR1 and CDR2 are SGHRS and YFSETQ. The CDR3 is made up of 18 amino acids. The ends lost 0 bases at V and 2 bases at J; junction bases unmatched: 6. Here the CDR3 reads CASSLVASGGINTGELFF. The CDR3 bases are TGCGCCAGCAGCTTGGTTGCTAGCGGGGGGATAAACACCGGGGAGCTGTTTTTT.

This chain links TRBV24-1 with TRBJ2-1; D is uncertain. CDR3 length: 14 amino acids. Germline lookup yields CDR1 KGHDR and CDR2 SFDVKD. The germline V and J ends were trimmed by 0 bases and 7 bases, with 9 bases remaining between them. The CDR3 DNA reads TGTGCCACCAGTGATTTGTCCCAGTGGAATGAGCAGTTCTTC. Protein: CATSDLSQWNEQFF.

The rearrangement uses TRBV5-1 and TRBJ2-7; 10 bases agree with TRBD2. This CDR3 spans 17 amino acids. V gave up 4 bases and J gave up 0 bases; unmatched junction bases: 10. CDR1 is SGHRS and CDR2 is YFSETQ in the germline V gene. In nucleotides, the CDR3 is TGCGCCAGCAGCGTAAGGACTAGCGGCTTACGCTCCTACGAGCAGTACTTC. Amino acid sequence: CASSVRTSGLRSYEQYF.

The chain recombines TRBV18 with TRBJ1-1; tentatively, D is TRBD1 (5 bases). V dropped 8 bases and J dropped 3 bases, with 13 bases sitting between them. CDR1 and CDR2 (germline): KGHSH, LQKENI. CDR3 size: 13 residues. The CDR3: CASNGGRDTEAFF. In DNA form, the CDR3 reads TGTGCCAGCAACGGGGGGAGGGACACTGAAGCTTTCTTT.

This clone has at least ten counts. V and J are TRBV19 and TRBJ2-4, with D perhaps TRBD2 (5 bases). Per the germline V gene, CDR1 is LNHDA and CDR2 is SQIVND (reference sequence). V shed 3 bases and J shed 13 bases, with 13 bases lying between them. The CDR3 contains 12 residues. CDR3 sequence (DNA): TGTGCCAGTAGTATCTCGAGGGAGATCCAGTACTTC. Translated, it gives CASSISREIQYF.

This rearrangement joins TRBV10-3 to TRBJ1-6; D not certain. V lost 2 bases, J lost 7 bases, and 6 bases lay in between. CDR3 size: 13 residues. The germline CDR1 and CDR2 sequences are ENHRY and SYGVKD. CDR3 residues: CAISERENSPLHF. The CDR3 DNA is TGTGCCATCAGTGAGCGGGAAAATTCACCCCTCCACTTT.

The chain is built from TRBV7-8 and TRBJ2-7, with a weak D call TRBD2 (6 bases). Germline CDR1 SGHVS, CDR2 FQNEAQ. This CDR3 has 13 residues. With 4 bases removed from V and 4 bases from J, the gap between germline ends came to 11 bases. CDR3 protein: CASSSTGGYEQYF. In DNA, the CDR3 is TGTGCCAGCAGCTCCACTGGGGGGTACGAGCAGTACTTC.

CDR3 sequence reads: CARSISGTGDAGELFF. The CDR3 DNA reads as TGTGCCAGAAGCATATCCGGGACAGGGGACGCCGGGGAGCTGTTTTTT. This sequence joins TRBV5-3 and TRBJ2-2, with TRBD1 matching 10 bases. TRBV5-3 belongs to the ORF category, with a function that is uncertain. CDR3 length equals 16 residues. With V trimmed by 4 bases and J by 6 bases, 9 bases remained unmatched.

The chain is built from TRBV29-1 and TRBJ2-1; D is unresolved. The CDR3 extends over 17 amino acids. CDR1 and CDR2 (germline): SQVTM, ANQGSEA. Trimming cost V 4 bases and J 2 bases, with 21 bases left between them. CDR3 in amino acids: CSVVVQPARLTYNEQFF. In DNA, the CDR3 is TGCAGCGTTGTTGTTCAGCCAGCGAGGCTAACCTACAATGAGCAGTTCTTC.

The sample holds one count of this clone. The rearrangement links TRBV7-9 to TRBJ1-1, with D unresolved. Looked up from germline, CDR1 is SEHNR and CDR2 is FQNEAQ (reference sequence). CDR3 size: 12 residues. Trimming pared 3 bases from V and 6 bases from J, leaving 8 bases between. The CDR3 loop reads CASSFTPAEAFF. The CDR3 coding sequence is TGTGCCAGCAGCTTCACCCCGGCTGAAGCTTTCTTT.